Following are 23 T cell receptor beta chains from one sample sequenced in a study of blood T cell repertoires in COVID-19. The repertoire was sequenced with immunoSEQ multiplex PCR; TCRdb's copy has only in-frame clones and lacks some. Of some 150,000 clones detected, about 84% appear once; the ten largest clones hold 5%. Sequencing was done on a sample of peripheral blood. Receptor source: a woman between 45 and 60 years old with acute or convalescent COVID-19.

V and J are TRBV12-3 or TRBV12-4 and TRBJ2-2, with D uncertain. The CDR3 spans 12 residues. V lost 7 bases to trimming and J lost 6 bases, with 9 bases between them. CDR3 DNA: TGTGCCAGCACTCCGGGTGCCGGGGAGCTGTTTTTT. Translating it yields CASTPGAGELFF.

This sequence joins TRBV5-1 and TRBJ2-5, with a weak D call TRBD1 (7 bases). V lost 3 bases and J lost 5, with 11 bases in between. This CDR3 spans 13 amino acids. The germline V gene encodes CDR1 SGHRS and CDR2 YFSETQ. Here the CDR3 DNA reads TGCGCCAGCAGCTACCAGGGGGGCGAGACCCAGTACTTC. Translating it yields CASSYQGGETQYF.

This clone was observed a single time. This chain connects TRBV18 to TRBJ2-7; D perhaps matches TRBD1 (7 bases). Looked up from germline, CDR1 is KGHSH and CDR2 is LQKENI. V lost 2 bases to trimming and J lost 7 bases, with 15 bases between them. The CDR3 sequence is 14 residues long. The DNA of the CDR3 is TGTGCCAGCTCACCAGGTTCCCCAGGGGGGGAGCAGTACTTC. It codes for CASSPGSPGGEQYF. Using reference TRBV18 and TRBJ2-7 for the parts outside the CDR3, the full variable domain is NAGVMQNPRHLVRRRGQEARLRCSPMKGHSHVYWYRQLPEEGLKFMVYLQKENIIDESGMPKERFSAEFPKEGPSILRIQQVVRGDSAAYFCASSPGSPGGEQYFGPGTRLTVT.

This chain joins TRBV10-3 and TRBJ2-6, with 9 bases lining up with TRBD1. CDR1 is ENHRY, CDR2 SYGVKD, per germline. V shed 6 bases and J 2 bases; nucleotides not matched to a gene: 8. CDR3 length: 17 residues. CDR3 sequence reads: CAIRAGQGSTGANVLTF. The DNA for the CDR3 is TGTGCCATCAGGGCGGGACAGGGATCAACTGGGGCCAACGTCCTGACTTTC.

This clone was counted a single time. The V call is TRBV7-3, the J call TRBJ1-1; 7 nucleotides match TRBD1. The junction had 6 bases not matched to a gene; V was cut back by 8 bases and J by 3 bases. Germline CDR1 SGHTA, CDR2 FQGTGA. This CDR3 has 13 amino acids. As DNA, the CDR3 is TGTGCCAGCGGGGGACAGCCAGACACTGAAGCTTTCTTT. It encodes CASGGQPDTEAFF.

The CDR3 sequence: CASSRGLQGIEETQYF. CDR3 DNA: TGTGCCAGTAGTAGGGGATTGCAGGGCATCGAAGAGACCCAGTACTTC. The chain uses TRBV19 and TRBJ2-5; the D gene is possibly TRBD1 (5 bases). V was trimmed by 4 bases and J by 3 bases, leaving 18 bases between them. The length of the CDR3 is 16 residues. Germline loops: CDR1 LNHDA, CDR2 SQIVND (reference sequence).

V and J are TRBV5-1 and TRBJ2-3, with 7 nucleotides matching TRBD2. The CDR3 has 14 residues. Trimming took 4 bases from V and 7 from J; bases not matched to a gene: 9. Germline V gene data show CDR1 as SGHRS and CDR2 as YFSETQ. CDR3 region: CASSIGDYLNTQYF. DNA for the CDR3: TGCGCCAGCAGCATAGGGGACTACTTAAATACGCAGTATTTT.

The genes are TRBV11-3 and TRBJ2-1, with TRBD2 matching 16 bases. The CDR3 is made up of 18 amino acids. CDR1 and CDR2 from the germline V gene are SGHNT and YENEEA. With 4 bases clipped from V and 1 base from J, the junction kept 4 bases outside the gene matches. CDR3 bases: TGTGCCAGCAGCTCGGGACTAGCGGGGGGGCTATCCTACAATGAGCAGTTCTTC. Translating it yields CASSSGLAGGLSYNEQFF.

This clone was seen once. V is TRBV10-2 and J is TRBJ2-1; D unresolved. The CDR3 spans 14 residues. The germline CDR1 and CDR2 sequences are WSHSY and SAAADI. The V end lost 0 bases, the J end lost 3 bases, and 6 bases lay between the germline ends. The CDR3 loop reads CASSESAGYNEQFF. The CDR3 DNA sequence: TGCGCCAGCAGTGAGTCGGCAGGCTACAATGAGCAGTTCTTC.

This clone was counted between two and nine times. The chain couples TRBV11-3 to TRBJ2-1, with D maybe TRBD2 (6 bases). CDR1 SGHNT and CDR2 YENEEA come from the germline V gene. V gave up 2 bases and J gave up 4 bases, with 12 bases separating them. The CDR3 spans 15 residues. CDR3 in amino acids: CASSLRGGEYNEQFF. The CDR3 nucleotides are TGTGCCAGCAGCTTACGCGGAGGGGAGTACAATGAGCAGTTCTTC.

DNA of the CDR3: TGTGCCAGCTCGACACAGGAAAGCTCTGGAAACACCATATATTTT. Its translation is CASSTQESSGNTIYF. The chain employs TRBV18 and TRBJ1-3; D might be TRBD1 (5 bases). Germline CDR1 is KGHSH and CDR2 is LQKENI. This CDR3 has 15 residues. Deletions cut 6 bases from V and 0 bases from J, with 12 bases between.

The V and J genes are TRBV6-6 and TRBJ1-2, with 7 positions matching TRBD1. The CDR3 consists of 13 residues. In germline, CDR1 is MNHNY, CDR2 SVGAGI (reference sequence). The junction had 9 bases not matched to a gene; V was cut back by 7 bases and J by 7 bases. In DNA, the CDR3 is TGTGCCAGCAACCACGACAGGGACGGTGGCTACACCTTC. Its translation is CASNHDRDGGYTF.

This clone was seen only a few times. This chain joins TRBV16 and TRBJ1-6; D remains ambiguous. This CDR3 has 13 residues. The V gene lost 1 base and the J gene lost 10 bases, with 8 bases spanning the gap. The germline gives CDR1 KGHSY, CDR2 FQNENV. In DNA form, the CDR3 reads TGTGCCAGCAGCCAATTTTCGGGATCACCCCTCCACTTT. Protein sequence: CASSQFSGSPLHF.

As regards this clone: Additional DNA sequences in this sample encode the identical CDR3. The chain combines TRBV24-1 with TRBJ2-5; 11 bases agree with TRBD1. Germline CDR1 reads KGHDR; CDR2 reads SFDVKD. This CDR3 is built from 16 residues. V lost 4 bases to trimming and J lost 8 bases; unmatched junction nucleotides: 11. The CDR3 loop is CATSEVGQGGKETQYF. In DNA form, the CDR3 reads TGTGCCACCAGTGAGGTGGGACAGGGGGGAAAGGAAACCCAGTACTTC.

This sequence joins TRBV7-8 and TRBJ2-7, with 9 bases that match TRBD1. Per the germline V gene, CDR1 is SGHVS and CDR2 is FQNEAQ. The V gene end was trimmed by 7 bases and the J gene end by 7 bases; junction bases not matched to a gene: 11. The CDR3 consists of 14 residues. Here the CDR3 reads CASTATGGGFEQYF. CDR3 nucleotide sequence: TGTGCCAGCACCGCGACAGGGGGGGGCTTTGAGCAGTACTTC.

A single count supports this clone. This sample also contains other DNA sequences that code for the same CDR3. V usage is TRBV3-1 (or the pseudogene TRBV3-2) and J usage is TRBJ2-3, with 7 bases that match TRBD2. Germline V gene data show CDR1 as LGHDT and CDR2 as YNNKEL (reference sequence). The V segment lost 1 base and the J segment 0 bases; nucleotides outside the gene matches: 1. The CDR3 is made up of 15 amino acids. DNA for the CDR3: TGTGCCAGCAGCCAAGTGGGAGGGAGCACAGATACGCAGTATTTT. Amino acids: CASSQVGGSTDTQYF.

CDR3 region: CASRKGNGDQPQHF. CDR3 coding DNA: TGTGCCAGCAGAAAGGGGAATGGGGATCAGCCCCAGCATTTT. V and J are TRBV27 and TRBJ1-5, with D perhaps matching TRBD1 (5 bases). The CDR3 is 14 residues long. Trimming cost V 6 bases and J 5 bases, with 14 bases left between them. Germline CDR1 and CDR2: MNHEY and SMNVEV (reference sequence).

This clone was seen a handful of times. The chain carries TRBV7-6 and TRBJ1-1, with TRBD1 as a possible D gene (5 bases). The germline gives CDR1 SGHVS, CDR2 FNYEAQ. With 1 base removed from V and 4 bases from J, the gap between germline ends came to 10 bases. This CDR3 is built from 14 residues. The CDR3 spells CASSLEIGATEAFF. DNA for the CDR3: TGTGCCAGCAGCTTAGAAATTGGGGCCACTGAAGCTTTCTTT.

This chain links TRBV6-1 with TRBJ1-2; 7 bases line up with TRBD1. This CDR3 comprises 15 residues. CDR1 is MNHNS and CDR2 is SASEGT in the germline V gene. V shed 2 bases, J shed 5 bases, and the junction held 8 bases outside the gene matches. This CDR3 reads CASSEITGQSYGYTF. The CDR3 coding sequence is TGTGCCAGCAGTGAAATCACGGGACAGTCTTATGGCTACACCTTC.

The rearrangement links TRBV7-9 to TRBJ2-2; D is perhaps TRBD1 (5 bases). Looked up from germline, CDR1 is SEHNR and CDR2 is FQNEAQ (reference sequence). The CDR3 loop spans 13 amino acids. Trimming shortened V by 0 bases and J by 6 bases, and 5 bases separated the two germline ends. CDR3 sequence reads: CASSLAGAGELFF. In DNA form, the CDR3 reads TGTGCCAGCAGCTTAGCAGGGGCCGGGGAGCTGTTTTTT.

The rearrangement links TRBV7-2 to TRBJ1-4; unclear D gene. The germline CDR1 and CDR2 sequences are SGHTA and FQGNSA. This CDR3 region has 17 residues. V was cut by 5 bases and J by 7 bases, with 23 bases left in between. The CDR3 here is CASSPTLILGVFEKLFF. CDR3 sequence (DNA): TGTGCCAGCAGCCCGACACTTATACTCGGGGTTTTTGAAAAACTGTTTTTT.

The CDR3 sequence is CASSPMTGTGLHEQYF. The CDR3 nucleotides are TGTGCCAGCTCACCAATGACCGGGACAGGGCTCCACGAGCAGTACTTC. The J gene is TRBJ2-7, the V gene TRBV18, with 9 bases matching TRBD1. Germline assignment: CDR1 KGHSH and CDR2 LQKENI. V trimming: 2 bases; J trimming: 5 bases; junction bases outside the gene matches: 10. This CDR3 spans 16 amino acids.

The gene calls are TRBV5-1 and TRBJ2-2; 8 bases match TRBD1. CDR3 length equals 16 residues. V gave up 4 bases and J gave up 5 bases; unmatched junction bases: 10. In germline, CDR1 is SGHRS, CDR2 YFSETQ. The chain's CDR3 is CASSQDRAGGTGELFF. CDR3 DNA sequence: TGCGCCAGCAGCCAGGACAGGGCTGGGGGGACCGGGGAGCTGTTTTTT.